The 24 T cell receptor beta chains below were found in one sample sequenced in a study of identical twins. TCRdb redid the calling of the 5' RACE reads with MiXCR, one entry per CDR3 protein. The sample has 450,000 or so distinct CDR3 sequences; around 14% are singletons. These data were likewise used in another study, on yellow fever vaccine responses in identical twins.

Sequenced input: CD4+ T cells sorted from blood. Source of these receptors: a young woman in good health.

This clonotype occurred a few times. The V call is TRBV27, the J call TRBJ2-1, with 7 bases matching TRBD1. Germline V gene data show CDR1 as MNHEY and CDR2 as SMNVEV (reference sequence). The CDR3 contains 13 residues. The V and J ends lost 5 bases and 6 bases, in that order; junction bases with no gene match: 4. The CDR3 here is CASSPRDSNEQFF. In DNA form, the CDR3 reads TGTGCCAGCAGTCCCCGGGACAGCAATGAGCAGTTCTTC.

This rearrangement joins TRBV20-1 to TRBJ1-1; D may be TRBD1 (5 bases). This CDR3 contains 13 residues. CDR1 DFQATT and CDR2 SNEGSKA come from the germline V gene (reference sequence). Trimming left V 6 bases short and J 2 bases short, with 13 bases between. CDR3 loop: CSAPSGGNTEAFF. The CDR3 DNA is TGCAGTGCCCCCTCGGGGGGAAACACTGAAGCTTTCTTT.

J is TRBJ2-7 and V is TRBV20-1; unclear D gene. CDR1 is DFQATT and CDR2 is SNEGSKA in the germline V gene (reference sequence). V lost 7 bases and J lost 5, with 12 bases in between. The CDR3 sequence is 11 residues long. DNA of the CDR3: TGCAGTGTTCAGCAGGTTCACGAGCAGTACTTC. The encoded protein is CSVQQVHEQYF.

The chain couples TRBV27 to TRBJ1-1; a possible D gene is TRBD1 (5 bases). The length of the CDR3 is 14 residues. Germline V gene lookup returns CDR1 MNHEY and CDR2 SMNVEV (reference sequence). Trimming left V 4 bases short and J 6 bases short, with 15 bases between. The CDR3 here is CASSSTGRVAEAFF. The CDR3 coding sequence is TGTGCCAGCAGTTCCACAGGTAGGGTGGCTGAAGCTTTCTTT.

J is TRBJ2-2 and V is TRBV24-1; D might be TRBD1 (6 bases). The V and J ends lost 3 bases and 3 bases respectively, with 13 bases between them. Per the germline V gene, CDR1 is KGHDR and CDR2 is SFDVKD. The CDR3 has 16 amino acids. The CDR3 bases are TGTGCCACCAGTGATGCACAGGGTATGCACACCGGGGAGCTGTTTTTT. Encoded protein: CATSDAQGMHTGELFF.

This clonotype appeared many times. The CDR3 nucleotides are TGTGCCAGCAGCTCAGGGACAGCTAGTCGTTACTACGAGCAGTACTTC. Residues: CASSSGTASRYYEQYF. The chain uses TRBV7-6 and TRBJ2-7, with 7 bases identical to TRBD1. Germline-derived CDR1 and CDR2 are SGHVS and FNYEAQ. The CDR3 loop spans 16 amino acids. J gave up 3 bases and V 4 bases, and 12 bases lay outside the gene matches.

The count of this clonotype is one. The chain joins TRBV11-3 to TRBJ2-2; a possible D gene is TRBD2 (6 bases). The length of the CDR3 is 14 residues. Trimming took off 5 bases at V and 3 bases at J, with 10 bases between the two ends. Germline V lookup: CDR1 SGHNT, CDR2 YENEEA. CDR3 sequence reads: CASSGGDYTGELFF. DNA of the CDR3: TGTGCCAGCAGCGGCGGGGACTACACCGGGGAGCTGTTTTTT.

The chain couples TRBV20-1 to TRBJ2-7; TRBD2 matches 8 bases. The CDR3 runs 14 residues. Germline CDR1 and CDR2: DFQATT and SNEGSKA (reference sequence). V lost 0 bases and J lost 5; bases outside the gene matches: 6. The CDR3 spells CSARDPREANEQYF. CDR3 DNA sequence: TGCAGTGCTAGAGATCCGCGGGAGGCGAACGAGCAGTACTTC.

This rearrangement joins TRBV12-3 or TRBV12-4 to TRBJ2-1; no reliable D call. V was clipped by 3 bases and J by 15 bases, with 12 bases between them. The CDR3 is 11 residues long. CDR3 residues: CASSLTSHTFF. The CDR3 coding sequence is TGTGCCAGCAGTTTGACCAGCCACACGTTCTTC.

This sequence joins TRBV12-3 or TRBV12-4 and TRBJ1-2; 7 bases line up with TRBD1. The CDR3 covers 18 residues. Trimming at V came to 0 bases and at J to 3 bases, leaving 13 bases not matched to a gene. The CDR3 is CASSLAPDRVYGYYGYTF. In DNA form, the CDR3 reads TGTGCCAGCAGTTTAGCCCCTGACAGGGTCTATGGATACTATGGCTACACCTTC.

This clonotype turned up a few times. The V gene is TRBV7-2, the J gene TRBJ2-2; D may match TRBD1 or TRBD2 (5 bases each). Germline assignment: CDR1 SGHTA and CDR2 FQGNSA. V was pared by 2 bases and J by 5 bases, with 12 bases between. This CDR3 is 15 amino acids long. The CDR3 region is CASSLLTGGTGELFF. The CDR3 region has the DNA TGTGCCAGCAGCTTACTCACTGGGGGAACCGGGGAGCTGTTTTTT.

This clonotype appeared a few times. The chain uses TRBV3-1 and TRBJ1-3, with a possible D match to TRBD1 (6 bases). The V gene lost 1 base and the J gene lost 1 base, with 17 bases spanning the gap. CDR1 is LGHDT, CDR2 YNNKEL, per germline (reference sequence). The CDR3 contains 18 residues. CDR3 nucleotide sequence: TGTGCCAGCAGCCAAGGCGTATGGGGGCGGGTGTCTGGAAACACCATATATTTT. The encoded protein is CASSQGVWGRVSGNTIYF.

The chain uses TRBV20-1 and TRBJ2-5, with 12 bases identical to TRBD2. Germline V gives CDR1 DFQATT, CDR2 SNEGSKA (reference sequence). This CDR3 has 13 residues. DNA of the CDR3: TGCAGCCGCGGACTAGCGGGAAAAGAGACCCAGTACTTC. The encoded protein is CSRGLAGKETQYF.

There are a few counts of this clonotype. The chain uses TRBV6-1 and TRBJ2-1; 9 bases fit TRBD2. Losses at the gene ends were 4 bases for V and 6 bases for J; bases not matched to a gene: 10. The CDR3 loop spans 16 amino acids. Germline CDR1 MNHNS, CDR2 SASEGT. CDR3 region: CASSGRGGAVGNEQFF. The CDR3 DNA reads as TGTGCCAGCAGTGGCCGCGGGGGGGCCGTGGGCAATGAGCAGTTCTTC.

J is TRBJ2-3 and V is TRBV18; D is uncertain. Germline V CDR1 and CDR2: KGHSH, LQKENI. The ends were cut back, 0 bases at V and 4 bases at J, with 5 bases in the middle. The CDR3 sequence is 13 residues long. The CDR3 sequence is CASSPPVADTQYF. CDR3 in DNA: TGTGCCAGCTCACCACCGGTCGCAGATACGCAGTATTTT.

This CDR3 reads CASSSPGQGRSYNEQFF. The CDR3 DNA sequence: TGTGCCAGCAGCTCCCCGGGACAGGGACGCTCCTACAATGAGCAGTTCTTC. This chain joins TRBV5-6 and TRBJ2-1; 9 bases map to TRBD1. This CDR3 spans 17 amino acids. Looked up from germline, CDR1 is SGHDT and CDR2 is YYEEEE. The J segment lost 0 bases and the V segment lost 3 bases, leaving 7 bases of the junction unmatched.

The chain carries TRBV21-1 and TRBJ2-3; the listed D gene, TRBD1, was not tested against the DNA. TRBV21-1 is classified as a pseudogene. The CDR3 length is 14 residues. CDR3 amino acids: CASSKNRGAHTQYF. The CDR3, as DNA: TGTGCCAGCAGCAAAAACAGGGGTGCGCATACGCAGTATTTT.

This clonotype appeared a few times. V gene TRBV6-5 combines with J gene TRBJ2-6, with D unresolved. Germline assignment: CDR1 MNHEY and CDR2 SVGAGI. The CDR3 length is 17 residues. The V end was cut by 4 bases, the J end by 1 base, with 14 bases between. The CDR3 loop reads CASSSLLITSGANVLTF. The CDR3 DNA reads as TGTGCCAGCAGTTCCCTCTTGATCACTTCTGGGGCCAACGTCCTGACTTTC.

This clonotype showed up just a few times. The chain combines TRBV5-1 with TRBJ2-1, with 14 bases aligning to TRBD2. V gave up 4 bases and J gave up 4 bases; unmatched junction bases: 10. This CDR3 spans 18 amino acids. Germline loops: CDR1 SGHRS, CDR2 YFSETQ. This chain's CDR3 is CASSVGLAGGAWYNEQFF. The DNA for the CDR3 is TGCGCCAGCAGCGTCGGACTAGCGGGGGGAGCCTGGTACAATGAGCAGTTCTTC.

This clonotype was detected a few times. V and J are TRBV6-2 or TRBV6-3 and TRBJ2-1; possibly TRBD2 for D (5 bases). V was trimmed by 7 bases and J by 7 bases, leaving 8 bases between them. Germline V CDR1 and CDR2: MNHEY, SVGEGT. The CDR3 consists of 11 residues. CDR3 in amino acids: CASMKRNEQFF. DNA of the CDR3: TGTGCCAGCATGAAGCGGAATGAGCAGTTCTTC.

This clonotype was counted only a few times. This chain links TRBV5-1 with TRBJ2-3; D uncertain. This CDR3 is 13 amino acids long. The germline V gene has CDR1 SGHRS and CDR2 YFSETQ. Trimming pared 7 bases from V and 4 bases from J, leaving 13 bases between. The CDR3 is CASASPPADTQYF. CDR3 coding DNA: TGCGCCAGCGCCAGTCCTCCCGCAGATACGCAGTATTTT.

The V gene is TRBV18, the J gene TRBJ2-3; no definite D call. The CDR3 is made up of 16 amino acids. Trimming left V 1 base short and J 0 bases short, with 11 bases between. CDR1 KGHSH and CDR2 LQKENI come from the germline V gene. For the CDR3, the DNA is TGTGCCAGCTCACCACTACCAGCAACTAGCACAGATACGCAGTATTTT. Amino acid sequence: CASSPLPATSTDTQYF.

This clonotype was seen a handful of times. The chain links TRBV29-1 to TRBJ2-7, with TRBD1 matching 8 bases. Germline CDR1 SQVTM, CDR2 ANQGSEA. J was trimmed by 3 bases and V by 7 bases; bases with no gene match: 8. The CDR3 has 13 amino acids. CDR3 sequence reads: CSGTQGVDYEQYF. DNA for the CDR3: TGCAGCGGAACACAGGGGGTAGACTACGAGCAGTACTTC.

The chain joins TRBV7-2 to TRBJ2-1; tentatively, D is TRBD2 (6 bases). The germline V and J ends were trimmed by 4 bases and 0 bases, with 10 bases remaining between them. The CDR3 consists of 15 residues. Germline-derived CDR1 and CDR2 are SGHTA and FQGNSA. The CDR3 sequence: CASSSGLPSYNEQFF. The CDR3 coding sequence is TGTGCCAGCAGCTCTGGACTACCCTCCTACAATGAGCAGTTCTTC. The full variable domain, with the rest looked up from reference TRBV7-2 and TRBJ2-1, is GAGVSQSPSNKVTEKGKDVELRCDPISGHTALYWYRQSLGQGLEFLIYFQGNSAPDKSGLPSDRFSAERTGGSVSTLTIQRTQQEDSAVYLCASSSGLPSYNEQFFGPGTRLTVL.